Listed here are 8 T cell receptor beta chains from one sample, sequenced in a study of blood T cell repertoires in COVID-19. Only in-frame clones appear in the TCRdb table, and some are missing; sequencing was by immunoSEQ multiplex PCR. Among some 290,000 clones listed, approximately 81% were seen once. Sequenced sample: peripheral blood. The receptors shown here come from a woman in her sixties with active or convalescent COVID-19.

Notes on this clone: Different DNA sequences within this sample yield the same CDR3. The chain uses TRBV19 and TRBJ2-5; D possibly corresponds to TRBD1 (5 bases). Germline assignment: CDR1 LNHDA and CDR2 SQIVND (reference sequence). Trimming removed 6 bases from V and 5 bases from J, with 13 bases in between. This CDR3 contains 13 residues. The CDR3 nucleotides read TGTGCCAGTAGCCGCCAGGGCAGGGAGACCCAGTACTTC. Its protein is CASSRQGRETQYF. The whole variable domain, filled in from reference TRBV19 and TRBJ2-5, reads DGGITQSPKYLFRKEGQNVTLSCEQNLNHDAMYWYRQDPGQGLRLIYYSQIVNDFQKGDIAEGYSVSREKKESFPLTVTSAQKNPTAFYLCASSRQGRETQYFGPGTRLLVL.

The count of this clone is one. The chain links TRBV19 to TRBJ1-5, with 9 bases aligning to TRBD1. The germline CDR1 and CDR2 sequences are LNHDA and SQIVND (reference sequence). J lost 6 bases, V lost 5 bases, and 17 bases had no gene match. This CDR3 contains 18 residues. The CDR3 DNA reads TGTGCCAGTAGTGTCAGCGTTACAGGGGGCCTGTTTGGTCAGCCCCAGCATTTT. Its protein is CASSVSVTGGLFGQPQHF.

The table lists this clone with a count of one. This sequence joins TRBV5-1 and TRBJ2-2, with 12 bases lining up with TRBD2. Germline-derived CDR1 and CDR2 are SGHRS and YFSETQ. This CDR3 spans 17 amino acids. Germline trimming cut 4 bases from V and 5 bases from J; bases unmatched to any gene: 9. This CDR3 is CASSPGLAGKITGELFF. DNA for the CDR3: TGCGCCAGCAGCCCAGGACTAGCGGGGAAAATTACCGGGGAGCTGTTTTTT.

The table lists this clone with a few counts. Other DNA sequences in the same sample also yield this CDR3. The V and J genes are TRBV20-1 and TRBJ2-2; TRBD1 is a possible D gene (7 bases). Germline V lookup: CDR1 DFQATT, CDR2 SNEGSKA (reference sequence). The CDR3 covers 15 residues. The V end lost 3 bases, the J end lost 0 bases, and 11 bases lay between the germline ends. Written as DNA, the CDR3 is TGCAGTGCTAGTCGCGGGACAGCGAACACCGGGGAGCTGTTTTTT. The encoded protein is CSASRGTANTGELFF.

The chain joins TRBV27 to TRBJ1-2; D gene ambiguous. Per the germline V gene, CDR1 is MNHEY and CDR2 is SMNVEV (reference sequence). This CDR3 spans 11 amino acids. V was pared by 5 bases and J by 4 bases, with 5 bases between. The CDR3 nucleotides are TGTGCCAGCAGTCCGGGCTATGGCTACACCTTC. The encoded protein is CASSPGYGYTF.

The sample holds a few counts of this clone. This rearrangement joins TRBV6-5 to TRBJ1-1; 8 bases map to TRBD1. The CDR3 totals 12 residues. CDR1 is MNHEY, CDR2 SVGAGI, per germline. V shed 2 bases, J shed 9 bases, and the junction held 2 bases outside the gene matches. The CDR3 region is CASSYPGGQAFF. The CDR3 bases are TGTGCCAGCAGTTACCCAGGGGGCCAAGCTTTCTTT.

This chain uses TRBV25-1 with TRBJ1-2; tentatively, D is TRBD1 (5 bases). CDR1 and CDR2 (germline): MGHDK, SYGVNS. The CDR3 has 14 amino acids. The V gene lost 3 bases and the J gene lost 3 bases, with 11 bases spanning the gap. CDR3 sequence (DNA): TGTGCCAGCAGTGAGAGGGGACTAGACTATGGCTACACCTTC. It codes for CASSERGLDYGYTF.

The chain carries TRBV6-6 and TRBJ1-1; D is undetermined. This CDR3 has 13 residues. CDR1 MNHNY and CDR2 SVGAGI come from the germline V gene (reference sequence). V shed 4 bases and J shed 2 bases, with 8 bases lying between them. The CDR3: CASSSYYNTEAFF. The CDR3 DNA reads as TGTGCCAGCAGTTCCTATTACAACACTGAAGCTTTCTTT.